The sequence of this TCR beta chain was determined in a study of blood T cell repertoires in COVID-19. Turning to the study itself: Material from acute and convalescent COVID-19 was sourced from the United States, Italy and Spain. PBMCs, B-cell-depleted T cells, or T cells provided the cDNA or gDNA that made up the material.

Per the authors' pipeline: Estimation of nucleated cell counts relied on the amplification of reference gene primers. Method: immunoSEQ multiplex PCR; TCRdb's copy keeps in-frame clones and lacks some. Clone size and V and J calls were adopted from that table, with D and trimming inferred from the DNA. This table holds under 400,000 clones, around 90% found once. Material: peripheral blood. The TCR comes from a man younger than 35 with active or convalescent COVID-19.

CDR3 sequence reads: CASSVDRFSPLHF. CDR3 sequence (DNA): TGTGCCAGCAGTGTTGACAGATTTTCACCCCTCCACTTT. This chain links TRBV2 with TRBJ1-6; tentative D call: TRBD1 (5 bases). Trimming took 4 bases from V and 9 from J, leaving 10 bases between them. The germline CDR1 and CDR2 sequences are SNHLY and FYNNEI. The CDR3 is 13 residues long.